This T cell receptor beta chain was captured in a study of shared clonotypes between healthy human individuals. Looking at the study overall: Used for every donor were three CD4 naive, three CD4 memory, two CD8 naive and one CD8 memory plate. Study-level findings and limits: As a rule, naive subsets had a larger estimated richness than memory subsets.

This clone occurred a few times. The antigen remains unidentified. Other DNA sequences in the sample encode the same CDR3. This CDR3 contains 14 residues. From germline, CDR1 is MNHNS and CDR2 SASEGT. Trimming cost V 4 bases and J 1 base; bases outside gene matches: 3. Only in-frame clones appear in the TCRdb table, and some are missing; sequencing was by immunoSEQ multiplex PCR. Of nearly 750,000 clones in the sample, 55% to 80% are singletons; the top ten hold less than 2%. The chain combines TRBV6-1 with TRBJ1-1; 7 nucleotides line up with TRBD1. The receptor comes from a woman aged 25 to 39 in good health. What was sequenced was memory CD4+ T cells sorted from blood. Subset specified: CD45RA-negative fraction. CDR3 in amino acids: CASSARGGNTEAFF. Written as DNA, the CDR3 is TGTGCCAGCAGTGCCAGGGGGGGGAACACTGAAGCTTTCTTT.